One sample yielded the 19 T cell receptor beta chains listed below, sequenced in a study of early T cells in non-severe SARS-CoV-2 infection. TCRdb called the 5' RACE reads again in MiXCR, with one record for every CDR3 protein. The sample has about 58,000 distinct CDR3 sequences; under 15% are singletons. Sequencing input: whole blood. The receptors here all came from an adult who was a healthcare worker with PCR-confirmed SARS-CoV-2 infection or an uninfected control (not recorded which).

In its sample, this clonotype was seen many times. V usage is TRBV2 and J usage is TRBJ2-5, with D possibly TRBD1 on 5 matching bases. V was trimmed by 2 bases and J by 3 bases, leaving 10 bases between them. The CDR3 extends over 14 amino acids. The germline V gene encodes CDR1 SNHLY and CDR2 FYNNEI. CDR3 bases: TGTGCCAGCAGTGAAACAGGCGGAAAAGAGACCCAGTACTTC. The encoded protein is CASSETGGKETQYF.

The chain recombines TRBV28 with TRBJ1-3, with TRBD1 identical over 9 bases. The V gene end was trimmed by 5 bases and the J gene end by 7 bases; junction bases not matched to a gene: 9. Germline V gene lookup returns CDR1 MDHEN and CDR2 SYDVKM. The CDR3 totals 15 residues. CDR3 nucleotide sequence: TGTGCCAGCAGTCTCTACGGGACAGGGATGAACACCATATATTTT. Amino acids: CASSLYGTGMNTIYF. The full variable domain, with the rest looked up from reference TRBV28 and TRBJ1-3, is DVKVTQSSRYLVKRTGEKVFLECVQDMDHENMFWYRQDPGLGLRLIYFSYDVKMKEKGDIPEGYSVSREKKERFSLILESASTNQTSMYLCASSLYGTGMNTIYFGEGSWLTVV.

J is TRBJ2-2 and V is TRBV12-3 or TRBV12-4; TRBD2 agrees at 7 bases. The ends lost 6 bases at V and 1 base at J; junction bases unmatched: 5. This CDR3 has 15 amino acids. CDR3 in amino acids: CASSPRGRNTGELFF. The CDR3 bases are TGTGCCAGCAGCCCTCGCGGGAGGAACACCGGGGAGCTGTTTTTT.

This clonotype appeared many times. V is TRBV20-1 and J is TRBJ2-3, with 7 bases identical to TRBD1. V trimming: 2 bases; J trimming: 1 base; junction bases outside the gene matches: 0. Germline CDR1 and CDR2: DFQATT and SNEGSKA (reference sequence). The CDR3 contains 13 residues. CDR3 nucleotides: TGCAGTGCTAGAACAGGGGGCACAGATACGCAGTATTTT. It is translated as CSARTGGTDTQYF.

This clonotype was recorded many times. This likely comes from a read error, as the CDR3 has no conserved phenylalanine or tryptophan at its end. The DNA is omitted, as the CDR3 cannot be located on it reliably, and the CDR3 follows TCRdb's listing. The chain employs TRBV28 and TRBJ2-5; the D call of TRBD2 is as the table states it, not checked on the DNA. Germline lookup yields CDR1 MDHEN and CDR2 SYDVKM. Both ends counted, the CDR3 spans 13 residues. The CDR3 sequence is CASSPRTSGRGVL.

The rearrangement uses TRBV29-1 and TRBJ1-1, with TRBD1 matching over 8 bases. The CDR3 runs 13 residues. V shed 5 bases and J 4 bases; nucleotides not matched to a gene: 6. Germline V gene data show CDR1 as SQVTM and CDR2 as ANQGSEA. DNA for the CDR3: TGCAGCGTTAGGGACAGGATGGGCACTGAAGCTTTCTTT. Amino acid sequence: CSVRDRMGTEAFF.

This clonotype has ten or more counts. The V gene is TRBV28, the J gene TRBJ1-5, with D hard to call. Germline assignment: CDR1 MDHEN and CDR2 SYDVKM. The CDR3 totals 12 residues. V dropped 6 bases and J dropped 4 bases, with 7 bases sitting between them. CDR3 bases: TGTGCCAGCAGGGCGGGTAATCAGCCCCAGCATTTT. It specifies CASRAGNQPQHF.

The genes are TRBV7-7 and TRBJ2-5; weak D call: TRBD1 (6 bases). Germline lookup yields CDR1 SSHAT and CDR2 FNYEAQ (reference sequence). The CDR3 runs 15 residues. V gave up 3 bases and J gave up 1 base, with 12 bases separating them. The CDR3 loop is CASSFSRGPQETQYF. As DNA, the CDR3 is TGTGCCAGCAGCTTCAGCAGGGGCCCCCAAGAGACCCAGTACTTC. Together with reference TRBV7-7 and TRBJ2-5, the CDR3 gives the full variable domain: GAGVSQSPRYKVTKRGQDVTLRCDPISSHATLYWYQQALGQGPEFLTYFNYEAQPDKSGLPSDRFSAERPEGSISTLTIQRTEQRDSAMYRCASSFSRGPQETQYFGPGTRLLVL.

In its sample, this clonotype was seen a few times. The J gene is TRBJ2-7, the V gene TRBV5-8; TRBD2 matches 7 bases. The V segment lost 3 bases and the J segment 2 bases; nucleotides outside the gene matches: 11. Germline CDR1 and CDR2: SGHTS and YDEGEE. The CDR3 is made up of 16 amino acids. This CDR3 reads CASSSLGGGSAYEQYF. Written as DNA, the CDR3 is TGTGCCAGCAGCTCCCTCGGCGGCGGGAGCGCCTACGAGCAGTACTTC.

Many counts were recorded for this clonotype. This chain connects TRBV7-9 to TRBJ1-4; the match to TRBD1 covers 8 bases. The CDR3 totals 14 residues. V gave up 4 bases and J gave up 8 bases; unmatched junction bases: 6. Germline CDR1 is SEHNR and CDR2 is FQNEAQ (reference sequence). CDR3 coding DNA: TGTGCCAGCAGCTCCGGACAGGGCTTGGAAAAACTGTTTTTT. It encodes CASSSGQGLEKLFF. Full variable domain (outside the CDR3, taken from reference TRBV7-9 and TRBJ1-4): DTGVSQNPRHKITKRGQNVTFRCDPISEHNRLYWYRQTLGQGPEFLTYFQNEAQLEKSRLLSDRFSAERPKGSFSTLEIQRTEQGDSAMYLCASSSGQGLEKLFFGSGTQLSVL.

The chain carries TRBV29-1 and TRBJ2-7; 14 bases are shared with TRBD2. Germline V gene data show CDR1 as SQVTM and CDR2 as ANQGSEA. The junction had 7 bases not matched to a gene; V was cut back by 7 bases and J by 2 bases. The CDR3 contains 15 residues. CDR3 in DNA: TGCAGCGACCGCTTGACTAGCGGGAGGGCCTACGAGCAGTACTTC. Its translation: CSDRLTSGRAYEQYF.

This clonotype was seen only a few times. CDR3 sequence reads: CASTPNRDYPREQYF. In DNA, the CDR3 is TGTGCCAGCACCCCAAACCGGGACTACCCGCGCGAGCAGTACTTC. The chain uses TRBV27 and TRBJ2-7; 7 nucleotides align to TRBD2. Germline-derived CDR1 and CDR2 are MNHEY and SMNVEV (reference sequence). The ends lost 7 bases at V and 6 bases at J; junction bases unmatched: 15. The CDR3 contains 15 residues.

The chain recombines TRBV24-1 with TRBJ2-3, with 13 bases matching TRBD2. CDR3 size: 15 residues. J was trimmed by 2 bases and V by 9 bases; bases with no gene match: 4. Germline V gives CDR1 KGHDR, CDR2 SFDVKD. This chain's CDR3 is CATSGTSGNTDTQYF. The CDR3 DNA is TGTGCCACCTCCGGGACTAGCGGGAACACAGATACGCAGTATTTT.

This clonotype was counted between two and nine times. The J gene is TRBJ2-7, the V gene TRBV9; D is unresolved. From germline, CDR1 is SGDLS and CDR2 YYNGEE. The CDR3 has 14 residues. V lost 1 base and J lost 5, with 13 bases in between. The CDR3 nucleotides are TGTGCCAGCAGCGTAACCAGCCATGGAGACGAGCAGTACTTC. This gives the protein CASSVTSHGDEQYF.

This clonotype came up a few times. The V and J genes are TRBV11-2 and TRBJ2-1, with D perhaps matching TRBD2 (6 bases). CDR1 SGHAT and CDR2 FQNNGV come from the germline V gene. The CDR3 contains 15 residues. Trimming took off 1 base at V and 4 bases at J, with 11 bases between the two ends. The CDR3: CASSLGGGGYNEQFF. CDR3 in DNA: TGTGCCAGCAGCTTAGGGGGAGGCGGGTACAATGAGCAGTTCTTC.

In its sample, this clonotype was seen a few times. The V call is TRBV2, the J call TRBJ1-5; a possible D gene is TRBD1 (6 bases). Germline values: CDR1 SNHLY, CDR2 FYNNEI. The V gene lost 6 bases and the J gene lost 2 bases, with 11 bases spanning the gap. This CDR3 has 14 amino acids. The CDR3 nucleotides are TGTGCCAGCAGCGGCGCAGGGGGCAATCAGCCCCAGCATTTT. It is translated as CASSGAGGNQPQHF.

This clonotype showed up just a few times. The V gene is TRBV2, the J gene TRBJ2-7; no clear D. CDR1 and CDR2 (germline): SNHLY, FYNNEI. This CDR3 spans 14 amino acids. Trimming cost V 8 bases and J 2 bases, with 16 bases left between them. DNA for the CDR3: TGTGCCAGCTCCTACATCTACACCGCCTACGAGCAGTACTTC. Its protein is CASSYIYTAYEQYF.

This clonotype has ten or more counts. The gene calls are TRBV29-1 and TRBJ2-7; D possibly corresponds to TRBD1 (6 bases). CDR1 SQVTM and CDR2 ANQGSEA come from the germline V gene. The CDR3 spans 14 residues. Trimming removed 5 bases from V and 2 bases from J, with 16 bases in between. CDR3 coding DNA: TGCAGCGTTCAAACCGGGACACCCACCTACGAGCAGTACTTC. Its protein product is CSVQTGTPTYEQYF.

This sequence joins TRBV6-5 and TRBJ2-6, with D unresolved. Trimming cost V 6 bases and J 0 bases, with 18 bases left between them. The germline V gene encodes CDR1 MNHEY and CDR2 SVGAGI. The CDR3 covers 18 residues. This chain's CDR3 is CASSSTQGLPSGANVLTF. The CDR3 coding sequence is TGTGCCAGCAGCTCGACCCAAGGCCTCCCCTCTGGGGCCAACGTCCTGACTTTC.